This T cell receptor (beta chain) was documented in a study of cytomegalovirus exposure and HLA in healthy donors. Study-wide findings and caveats: Other equally common chains were less clonally expanded than HLA-associated TCR beta chains, a later analysis showed.

CDR3 length: 16 amino acids. J lost 5 bases, V lost 4 bases, and 9 bases had no gene match. Germline CDR1 reads MNHEY; CDR2 reads SVGAGI. Amplification used 60 Vbeta primers and 13 Jbeta primers. The assay was immunoSEQ multiplex PCR, and TCRdb's table has in-frame clones only and misses some. This listing includes around 210,000 clones. Points on this clone: Its target is not known.

Sequenced input: PBMCs. The chain couples TRBV6-5 to TRBJ2-3; TRBD2 aligns across 10 bases. The receptor's source is a girl aged 2-10 years in good health and CMV-seropositive. This CDR3 is CASSWTSGALGDTQYF. CDR3 nucleotides: TGTGCCAGCAGTTGGACTAGCGGTGCCCTGGGAGATACGCAGTATTTT.